Below are 17 T cell receptor beta chains sequenced from a single sample in a study of blood T cell repertoires in COVID-19. TCRdb keeps only in-frame clones here, not all; method: immunoSEQ multiplex PCR. The repertoire holds over 50,000 clones, with 80% to 90% as singletons. Sequenced: peripheral blood. These receptors were collected from an older man with acute or convalescent COVID-19.

This clone was found a few times. This sequence joins TRBV5-1 and TRBJ2-1; possible D gene TRBD2, 6 bases. Trimming stripped 5 bases from V and 8 bases from J, with 17 bases between. The germline CDR1 and CDR2 sequences are SGHRS and YFSETQ. The CDR3 has 14 amino acids. The CDR3 DNA sequence: TGCGCCAGCAGTATGGCTAGCGTAGCGGATGAGCAGTTCTTC. This encodes CASSMASVADEQFF.

This chain connects TRBV5-4 to TRBJ2-1, with 7 bases aligning to TRBD2. The CDR3 runs 17 residues. Germline V CDR1 and CDR2: SGHNT, YYREEE (reference sequence). With 3 bases clipped from V and 0 bases from J, the junction kept 9 bases outside the gene matches. The CDR3 region has the DNA TGTGCCAGCAGCTCGGGCTGGGGCGGGGGCTCCTACAATGAGCAGTTCTTC. This gives the protein CASSSGWGGGSYNEQFF.

The CDR3 nucleotides read TGTGCCAGCAGCTTAGTTGGGGCAAGCCAAGAGACCCAGTACTTC. This encodes CASSLVGASQETQYF. The J gene is TRBJ2-5, the V gene TRBV7-2, with a tentative D call TRBD1 (5 bases). From germline, CDR1 is SGHTA and CDR2 FQGNSA. V was cut by 1 base and J by 1 base, with 10 bases left in between. The CDR3 runs 15 residues.

The chain employs TRBV5-6 and TRBJ1-5; 7 bases align to TRBD1. The V and J ends lost 0 bases and 0 bases, in that order; junction bases with no gene match: 6. The CDR3 runs 17 residues. Germline V lookup: CDR1 SGHDT, CDR2 YYEEEE. The CDR3 DNA is TGTGCCAGCAGCTTGGCTGGAGACAGGGTTAGCAATCAGCCCCAGCATTTT. It is translated as CASSLAGDRVSNQPQHF.

The chain uses TRBV6-2 or TRBV6-3 and TRBJ1-5, with 7 nucleotides matching TRBD1. This CDR3 spans 18 amino acids. The germline gives CDR1 MNHEY, CDR2 SVGEGT. With V trimmed by 2 bases and J by 0 bases, 10 bases remained unmatched. The CDR3 loop is CASSYQGQPFYSNQPQHF. The CDR3 region has the DNA TGTGCCAGCAGTTACCAGGGACAGCCCTTCTATAGCAATCAGCCCCAGCATTTT.

This chain joins TRBV5-3 and TRBJ2-2; possibly TRBD2 for D (5 bases). TRBV5-3 is identified as an open reading frame with a role that is uncertain. Trimming took off 9 bases at V and 0 bases at J, with 9 bases between the two ends. The CDR3 extends over 13 amino acids. This CDR3 is CAMEVANTGELFF. Here the CDR3 DNA reads TGTGCCATGGAGGTGGCGAACACCGGGGAGCTGTTTTTT.

J is TRBJ2-5 and V is TRBV7-2; 7 nucleotides agree with TRBD2. The trim removed 3 bases at V and 5 bases at J, leaving 9 bases unmatched. This CDR3 region has 15 residues. Germline-derived CDR1 and CDR2 are SGHTA and FQGNSA. This CDR3 reads CASSLGGGWRETQYF. CDR3 coding DNA: TGTGCCAGCAGCTTGGGGGGAGGGTGGAGGGAGACCCAGTACTTC.

The DNA for the CDR3 is TGTGCCAGCATGGGGGACAGGGCCAAAAACATTCAGTACTTC. Encoded protein: CASMGDRAKNIQYF. The rearrangement links TRBV6-5 to TRBJ2-4; 8 bases match TRBD1. V lost 7 bases, J lost 1 base, and 3 bases stayed unmatched. Germline assignment: CDR1 MNHEY and CDR2 SVGAGI. The CDR3 sequence is 14 residues long.

The chain uses TRBV7-9 and TRBJ2-1; 7 bases map to TRBD1. Unmatched junction bases numbered 9, after V lost 4 bases and J lost 0 bases. The germline V gene has CDR1 SEHNR and CDR2 FQNEAQ (reference sequence). The CDR3 is 17 amino acids. CDR3 sequence reads: CASSSPQGDSSYNEQFF. The DNA of the CDR3 is TGTGCCAGCAGCTCCCCTCAGGGGGACAGCTCCTACAATGAGCAGTTCTTC.

The chain uses TRBV5-1 and TRBJ1-2; D gene unclear. The CDR3 is 12 residues long. Germline assignment: CDR1 SGHRS and CDR2 YFSETQ. V lost 4 bases to trimming and J lost 8 bases, with 12 bases between them. CDR3 loop: CASSVDGGGYTF. CDR3 DNA sequence: TGCGCCAGCAGCGTGGACGGAGGAGGCTACACCTTC.

The chain links TRBV7-3 to TRBJ2-4; the match to TRBD2 covers 8 bases. The CDR3 consists of 15 residues. The V gene's germline CDR1 is SGHTA and CDR2 FQGTGA. With V trimmed by 7 bases and J by 0 bases, 5 bases remained unmatched. This CDR3 reads CASIIGGEAKNIQYF. The CDR3 region has the DNA TGTGCCAGCATCATCGGGGGGGAAGCCAAAAACATTCAGTACTTC.

The DNA for the CDR3 is TGCGCCAGCAGTGAGGGTTTCAAGCGGGGGCCAACAGATACGCAGTATTTT. Translation gives CASSEGFKRGPTDTQYF. The chain joins TRBV10-2 to TRBJ2-3; 8 bases map to TRBD2. CDR3 length: 17 residues. Germline V gene lookup returns CDR1 WSHSY and CDR2 SAAADI. J gave up 3 bases and V 2 bases, and 10 bases lay outside the gene matches.

The table lists this clone with a few counts. V is TRBV7-8 and J is TRBJ2-3, with TRBD2 matching over 8 bases. J gave up 4 bases and V 5 bases, and 14 bases lay outside the gene matches. CDR1 is SGHVS and CDR2 is FQNEAQ in the germline V gene. This CDR3 has 17 residues. The CDR3 DNA reads as TGTGCCAGCAGCCGAGCAAGCGGGAGCATATCAGCAGATACGCAGTATTTT. Its translation is CASSRASGSISADTQYF.

The chain joins TRBV25-1 to TRBJ1-1, with TRBD1 as a possible D gene (6 bases). CDR1 MGHDK and CDR2 SYGVNS come from the germline V gene. V lost 6 bases and J 3 bases, leaving 17 bases between the germline ends. The CDR3 spans 15 residues. The CDR3 bases are TGTGCCAGCAGCCCCATACAGGGTTTGGACACTGAAGCTTTCTTT. It encodes CASSPIQGLDTEAFF.

The chain joins TRBV2 to TRBJ2-5; D gene uncertain. CDR1 is SNHLY and CDR2 is FYNNEI in the germline V gene. The V end was cut by 5 bases, the J end by 2 bases, with 6 bases between. The CDR3 runs 12 residues. The CDR3 spells CASSQEQETQYF. CDR3 DNA: TGTGCCAGCAGTCAGGAACAAGAGACCCAGTACTTC.

The rearrangement joins TRBV28 to TRBJ1-4; D perhaps matches TRBD1 (6 bases). The germline V and J ends were trimmed by 6 bases and 8 bases, with 16 bases remaining between them. This CDR3 spans 14 amino acids. CDR1 MDHEN and CDR2 SYDVKM come from the germline V gene. CDR3: CASRPQGPREKLFF. The CDR3 DNA reads TGTGCCAGCAGACCACAGGGCCCCCGGGAAAAACTGTTTTTT.

The rearrangement joins TRBV14 to TRBJ2-2; 7 bases are shared with TRBD1. The V segment lost 4 bases and the J segment 4 bases; nucleotides outside the gene matches: 6. The CDR3 is 15 residues long. Germline CDR1 SGHDN, CDR2 FVKESK. CDR3 amino acids: CASSPLTGSTGELFF. Here the CDR3 DNA reads TGTGCCAGCAGCCCCCTGACAGGGAGCACCGGGGAGCTGTTTTTT.